The 3 T cell receptor beta chains listed next were all sequenced from one sample in a study of HIV-infected patients and healthy controls. TCRdb reanalysed the 5' RACE reads using MiXCR and keeps one entry per CDR3 protein. The repertoire has about 67,000 distinct CDR3 sequences, around 16% of them found once; the top ten carry approximately 5.4%. Sequenced: CD4+ T cells from blood. The receptors originated from a human donor in good health.

CDR3 sequence reads: CASSPPGTSSEQFF. As DNA, the CDR3 is TGTGCCAGCTCACCACCGGGGACTAGCTCTGAGCAGTTCTTC. V and J are TRBV18 and TRBJ2-1, with 9 bases matching TRBD2. CDR1 is KGHSH, CDR2 LQKENI, per germline. The CDR3 loop spans 14 amino acids. Losses at the gene ends were 0 bases for V and 9 bases for J; bases not matched to a gene: 3.

V gene TRBV6-6 combines with J gene TRBJ1-1, with D unclear. Germline V CDR1 and CDR2: MNHNY, SVGAGI (reference sequence). The CDR3 sequence is 16 residues long. V lost 2 bases, J lost 0 bases, and 13 bases lay in between. Written as DNA, the CDR3 is TGTGCCAGCAGTTACGGGCTAGACAAGGTGAACACTGAAGCTTTCTTT. Amino acids: CASSYGLDKVNTEAFF.

V usage is TRBV3-1 and J usage is TRBJ1-2; a possible D gene is TRBD1 (6 bases). The CDR3 runs to 17 residues. Germline assignment: CDR1 LGHDT and CDR2 YNNKEL (reference sequence). The germline V and J ends were trimmed by 0 bases and 4 bases, with 18 bases remaining between them. This chain's CDR3 is CASSQERLPPGAYGYTF. The CDR3 bases are TGTGCCAGCAGCCAAGAAAGACTTCCTCCAGGGGCCTATGGCTACACCTTC. Combining the CDR3 with reference TRBV3-1 and TRBJ1-2 gives the whole variable domain DTAVSQTPKYLVTQMGNDKSIKCEQNLGHDTMYWYKQDSKKFLKIMFSYNNKELIINETVPNRFSPKSPDKAHLNLHINSLELGDSAVYFCASSQERLPPGAYGYTFGSGTRLTVV.